A selection of T cell receptor beta chains follows, all from one sample in a study of T cell repertoires in cytomegalovirus infection. TCRdb itself ran the reads through MiXCR, one entry per CDR3 protein. The sample carries around 180,000 distinct CDR3 sequences, about 21% recorded once. The sequenced sample was PBMCs. These receptors all come from a human donor in good health (CMV status not recorded). Some clones in this sample may be carry-over from other donors' samples. The CDR3 runs from the conserved cysteine through the conserved F or W. A D gene is named only where the DNA matches it firmly. For some rows the clone size is stated as once, few or many, or as a class when expanded; others skip it.

TRBJ2-5,few,NA,TRBV11-2,16,CASSFARRGNQETQYF,TGTGCCAGCAGCTTCGCGCGCAGGGGCAATCAAGAGACCCAGTACTTC
TRBJ2-1,NA,NA,TRBV5-4,15,CASTPRLAIYNEQFF,TGTGCCAGCACCCCTCGCCTCGCGATCTACAATGAGCAGTTCTTC
TRBJ2-1,NA,NA,TRBV4-2,13,CASSQDAYNEQFF,TGTGCCAGCAGCCAAGATGCTTACAATGAGCAGTTCTTC
TRBJ1-5,NA,NA,TRBV5-1,13,CASSVYSNQPQHF,TGCGCCAGCAGCGTGTATAGCAATCAGCCCCAGCATTTT
TRBJ2-7,few,NA,TRBV2,15,CASSRGLATLYEQYF,TGTGCCAGCAGTCGGGGTCTAGCGACTCTCTACGAGCAGTACTTC
TRBJ1-2,NA,TRBD1,TRBV29-1,11,CSAVQGAGYTF,TGCAGCGCCGTCCAGGGGGCTGGCTACACCTTC
TRBJ2-2,few,NA,TRBV7-9,14,CASSFSALFGELFF,TGTGCCAGCAGCTTTTCAGCTTTGTTCGGGGAGCTGTTTTTT
TRBJ2-4,few,TRBD1,TRBV28,17,CASSHPQGASAKNIQYF,TGTGCCAGCAGCCACCCCCAGGGGGCTTCTGCCAAAAACATTCAGTACTTC
TRBJ2-5,NA,NA,TRBV5-1,12,CASSRSKETQYF,TGCGCCAGCAGCCGGTCCAAAGAGACCCAGTACTTC
TRBJ1-1,many,NA,TRBV7-9,17,CASSSRTSGARNTEAFF,TGTGCCAGCAGCTCCCGGACATCCGGGGCTAGGAACACTGAAGCTTTCTTT
TRBJ1-5,many,NA,TRBV7-2,15,CASSLFRADTQPQHF,TGTGCCAGCAGCTTATTTCGGGCAGATACTCAGCCCCAGCATTTT
TRBJ2-1,NA,TRBD2,TRBV5-4,15,CASTLGGGWRNEQFF,TGTGCCAGCACTTTGGGGGGGGGTTGGAGGAATGAGCAGTTCTTC
TRBJ1-2,NA,NA,TRBV7-4,13,CASSFGLTMGYTF,TGTGCCAGCAGCTTTGGACTAACTATGGGCTACACCTTC
TRBJ2-6,NA,TRBD1,TRBV5-1,17,CASSGGQGTSGANVLTF,TGCGCCAGCAGCGGGGGACAGGGCACCTCTGGGGCCAACGTCCTGACTTTC
TRBJ2-2,few,NA,TRBV28,11,CASSFSRELFF,TGTGCCAGCAGTTTCTCACGGGAGCTGTTTTTT
TRBJ2-5,NA,NA,TRBV28,13,CASVVGVRETQYF,TGTGCCAGCGTGGTGGGAGTTAGGGAGACCCAGTACTTC
TRBJ1-2,many,NA,TRBV6-5,15,CASSYSGEGFRGYTF,TGTGCCAGCAGTTACTCAGGGGAGGGTTTTCGGGGCTACACCTTC
TRBJ2-7,many,NA,TRBV7-8,16,CASRLDRGRPSYEQYF,TGTGCCAGCAGATTAGATAGGGGTCGACCCTCCTACGAGCAGTACTTC
TRBJ2-1,NA,NA,TRBV28,14,CASSLEARNNEQFF,TGTGCCAGCAGTTTGGAGGCCCGCAACAATGAGCAGTTCTTC
TRBJ2-1,few,TRBD2,TRBV7-3,16,CASTLTSGRGYNEQFF,TGTGCCAGCACCTTGACTAGCGGGAGAGGCTACAATGAGCAGTTCTTC
TRBJ1-1,NA,NA,TRBV14,15,CASSQDIVMNTEAFF,TGTGCCAGCAGCCAAGATATAGTGATGAACACTGAAGCTTTCTTT
TRBJ2-3,NA,NA,TRBV11-3,13,CASRLVSADTQYF,TGTGCCAGCCGTCTAGTATCCGCAGATACGCAGTATTTT
TRBJ2-2,NA,TRBD2,TRBV3-1,17,CASSQGTSGTNTGELFF,TGTGCCAGCAGCCAAGGGACTAGCGGGACGAACACCGGGGAGCTGTTTTTT